By proportion, the clone carrying this TCR beta chain is medium-sized. The target antigen is unknown. The data were taken from a study of sequential checkpoint blockade in melanoma. Turning to the study itself: TCRbeta immunosequencing was performed on DNA from roughly 90 pretreatment melanoma tumor samples. Points from the study as a whole: For nivolumab-first patients, baseline tumor clonality was associated with response.

Documented treatment: randomized to nivolumab then ipilimumab (arm A) or the reverse (arm B). The germline V gene encodes CDR1 SGHDN and CDR2 FVKESK. This CDR3 is 15 amino acids long. V was clipped by 2 bases and J by 8 bases; unmatched bases: 5. TCRdb keeps only in-frame clones here, not all; method: immunoSEQ multiplex PCR. The data show just over 2,000 clones, approximately 30% seen once. The sample in question was tumor tissue (inferred from file names), obtained from a patient given nivolumab and ipilimumab in sequence. The rearrangement joins TRBV14 to TRBJ1-4; TRBD1 agrees at 10 bases. This TCR derives from a human donor with melanoma. CDR3 residues: CASSQTGQGEEKLFF. The CDR3 DNA reads as TGTGCCAGCAGCCAAACCGGACAGGGGGAGGAAAAACTGTTTTTT. The full variable domain, completed using reference TRBV14 and TRBJ1-4, is EAGVTQFPSHSVIEKGQTVTLRCDPISGHDNLYWYRRVMGKEIKFLLHFVKESKQDESGMPNNRFLAERTGGTYSTLKVQPAELEDSGVYFCASSQTGQGEEKLFFGSGTQLSVL.